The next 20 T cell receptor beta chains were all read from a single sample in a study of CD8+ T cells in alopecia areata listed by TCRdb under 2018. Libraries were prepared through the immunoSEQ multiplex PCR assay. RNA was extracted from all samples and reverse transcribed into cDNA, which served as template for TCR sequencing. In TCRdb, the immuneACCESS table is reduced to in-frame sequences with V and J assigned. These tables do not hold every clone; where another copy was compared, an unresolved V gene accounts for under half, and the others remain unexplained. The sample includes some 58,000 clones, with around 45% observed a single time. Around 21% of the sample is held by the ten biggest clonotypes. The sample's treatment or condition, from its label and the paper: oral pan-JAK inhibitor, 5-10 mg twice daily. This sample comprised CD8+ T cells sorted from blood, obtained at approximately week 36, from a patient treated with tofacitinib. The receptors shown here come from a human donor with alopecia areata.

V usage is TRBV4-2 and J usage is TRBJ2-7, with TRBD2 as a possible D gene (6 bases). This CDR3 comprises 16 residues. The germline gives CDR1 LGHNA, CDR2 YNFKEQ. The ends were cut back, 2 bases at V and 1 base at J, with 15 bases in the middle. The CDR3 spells CASSQRRENPSYEQYF. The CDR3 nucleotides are TGTGCCAGCAGCCAACGCCGGGAGAACCCTTCCTACGAGCAGTACTTC.

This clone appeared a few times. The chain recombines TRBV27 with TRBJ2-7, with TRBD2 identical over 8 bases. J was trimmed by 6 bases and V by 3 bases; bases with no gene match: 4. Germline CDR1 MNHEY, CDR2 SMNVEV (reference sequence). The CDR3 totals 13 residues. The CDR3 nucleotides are TGTGCCAGCAGTTTCCGGGAGGGTGGCGAGCAGTACTTC. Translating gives CASSFREGGEQYF.

The CDR3 here is CASSLAGSYNEQFF. The CDR3 DNA sequence: TGTGCCAGCAGTTTAGCAGGATCCTACAATGAGCAGTTCTTC. The chain employs TRBV27 and TRBJ2-1; D gene unclear. Trimming shortened V by 2 bases and J by 1 base, and 6 bases separated the two germline ends. The CDR3 loop spans 14 amino acids. Germline CDR1 and CDR2: MNHEY and SMNVEV (reference sequence).

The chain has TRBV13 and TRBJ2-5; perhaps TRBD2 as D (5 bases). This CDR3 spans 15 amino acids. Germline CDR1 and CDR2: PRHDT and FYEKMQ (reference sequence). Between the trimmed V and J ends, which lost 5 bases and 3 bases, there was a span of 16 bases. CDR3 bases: TGTGCCAGCAGCCAAAGCGGTTACTCAAAAGAGACCCAGTACTTC. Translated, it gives CASSQSGYSKETQYF.

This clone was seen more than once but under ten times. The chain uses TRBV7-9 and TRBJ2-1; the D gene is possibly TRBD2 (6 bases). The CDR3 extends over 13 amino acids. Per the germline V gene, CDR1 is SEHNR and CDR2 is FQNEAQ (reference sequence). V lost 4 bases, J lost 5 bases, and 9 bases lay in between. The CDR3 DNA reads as TGTGCCAGCAGCTCGGCTAGCGACAATGAGCAGTTCTTC. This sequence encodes CASSSASDNEQFF.

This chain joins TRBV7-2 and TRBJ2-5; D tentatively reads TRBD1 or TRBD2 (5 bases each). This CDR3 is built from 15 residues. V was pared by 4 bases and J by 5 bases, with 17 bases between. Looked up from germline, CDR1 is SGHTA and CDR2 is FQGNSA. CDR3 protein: CASSSPMSGPETQYF. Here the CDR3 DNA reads TGTGCCAGCAGCTCCCCGATGTCGGGACCTGAGACCCAGTACTTC. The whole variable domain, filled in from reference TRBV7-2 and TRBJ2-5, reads GAGVSQSPSNKVTEKGKDVELRCDPISGHTALYWYRQSLGQGLEFLIYFQGNSAPDKSGLPSDRFSAERTGGSVSTLTIQRTQQEDSAVYLCASSSPMSGPETQYFGPGTRLLVL.

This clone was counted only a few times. In nucleotides, the CDR3 is TGTGCCAGCAGCTTCCCGGGACTAGCGGGAGAAAAGTTACGTAATGAGCAGTTCTTC. It encodes CASSFPGLAGEKLRNEQFF. The chain carries TRBV7-2 and TRBJ2-1, with TRBD2 matching 14 bases. Trimming removed 3 bases from V and 7 bases from J; junction bases left unmatched: 14. Germline-derived CDR1 and CDR2 are SGHTA and FQGNSA. CDR3 length equals 19 residues.

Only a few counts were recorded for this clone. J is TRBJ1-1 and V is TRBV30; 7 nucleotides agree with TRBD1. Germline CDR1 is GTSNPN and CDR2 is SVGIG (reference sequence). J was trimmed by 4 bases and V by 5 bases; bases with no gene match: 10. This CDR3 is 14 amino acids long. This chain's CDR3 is CAWAQGFGTTEAFF. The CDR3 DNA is TGTGCCTGGGCACAGGGGTTCGGGACCACTGAAGCTTTCTTT.

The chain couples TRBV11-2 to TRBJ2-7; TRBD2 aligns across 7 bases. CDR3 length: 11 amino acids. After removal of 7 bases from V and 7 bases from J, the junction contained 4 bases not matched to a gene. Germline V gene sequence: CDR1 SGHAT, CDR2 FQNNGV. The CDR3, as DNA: TGTGCCAGCAACGGGGGGTATGAGCAGTACTTC. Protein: CASNGGYEQYF.

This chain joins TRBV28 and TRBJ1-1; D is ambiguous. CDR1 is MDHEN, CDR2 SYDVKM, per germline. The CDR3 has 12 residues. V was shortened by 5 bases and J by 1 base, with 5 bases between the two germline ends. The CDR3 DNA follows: TGTGCCAGCAGTGAGGGGAACACTGAAGCTTTCTTT. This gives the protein CASSEGNTEAFF.

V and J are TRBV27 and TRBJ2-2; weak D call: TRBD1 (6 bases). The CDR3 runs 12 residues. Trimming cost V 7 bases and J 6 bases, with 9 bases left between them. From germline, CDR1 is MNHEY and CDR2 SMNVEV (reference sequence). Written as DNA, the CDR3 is TGTGCCAGCAACAAGGGGGCCGGGGAGCTGTTTTTT. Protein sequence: CASNKGAGELFF.

This chain's CDR3 is CASSLEGVPDEQFF. CDR3 coding DNA: TGTGCCAGCAGCTTAGAGGGCGTGCCTGATGAGCAGTTCTTC. The chain has TRBV7-9 and TRBJ2-1, with D uncertain. The CDR3 is made up of 14 amino acids. Germline V gene data show CDR1 as SEHNR and CDR2 as FQNEAQ (reference sequence). The germline V and J ends were trimmed by 1 base and 8 bases, with 12 bases remaining between them.

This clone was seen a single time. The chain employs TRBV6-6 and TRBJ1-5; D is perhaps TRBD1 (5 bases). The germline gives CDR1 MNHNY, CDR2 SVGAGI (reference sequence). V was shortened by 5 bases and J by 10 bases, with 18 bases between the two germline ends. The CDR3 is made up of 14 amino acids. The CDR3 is CASSDRDGVEPQHF. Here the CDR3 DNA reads TGTGCCAGCAGTGACCGGGACGGTGTAGAACCCCAGCATTTT.

CDR3 loop: CASSQVYRGAYEQYF. Written as DNA, the CDR3 is TGCGCCAGCAGCCAAGTGTACCGGGGAGCCTACGAGCAGTACTTC. The J gene is TRBJ2-7, the V gene TRBV4-3, with D perhaps TRBD2 (5 bases). The CDR3 contains 15 residues. Germline assignment: CDR1 LGHNA and CDR2 YSLEER. Trimming stripped 1 base from V and 2 bases from J, with 12 bases between.

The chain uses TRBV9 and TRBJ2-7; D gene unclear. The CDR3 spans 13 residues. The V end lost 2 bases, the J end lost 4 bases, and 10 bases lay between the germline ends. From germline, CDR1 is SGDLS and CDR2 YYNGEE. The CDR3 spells CASSVGSPYEQYF. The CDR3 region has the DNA TGTGCCAGCAGCGTGGGCTCCCCTTACGAGCAGTACTTC.

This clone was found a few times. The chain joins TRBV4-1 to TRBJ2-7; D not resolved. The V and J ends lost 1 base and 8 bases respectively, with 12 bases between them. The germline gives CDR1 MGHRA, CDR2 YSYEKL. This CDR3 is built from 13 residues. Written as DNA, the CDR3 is TGCGCCAGCAGCCAAGGGGCAGACTTCAAGCAGTACTTC. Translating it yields CASSQGADFKQYF.

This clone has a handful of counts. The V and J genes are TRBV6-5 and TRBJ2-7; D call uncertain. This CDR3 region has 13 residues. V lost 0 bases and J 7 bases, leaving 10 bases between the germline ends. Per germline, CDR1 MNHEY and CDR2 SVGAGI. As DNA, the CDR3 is TGTGCCAGCAGTTACTCGCATTCTGGAGAGCAGTACTTC. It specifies CASSYSHSGEQYF.

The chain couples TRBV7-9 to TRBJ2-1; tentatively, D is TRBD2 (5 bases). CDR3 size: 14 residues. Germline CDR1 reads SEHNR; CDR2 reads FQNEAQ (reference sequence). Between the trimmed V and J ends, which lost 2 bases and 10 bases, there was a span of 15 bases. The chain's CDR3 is CASSLLRDRAEQFF. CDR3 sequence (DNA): TGTGCCAGCAGCTTATTGAGGGATCGGGCGGAGCAGTTCTTC.

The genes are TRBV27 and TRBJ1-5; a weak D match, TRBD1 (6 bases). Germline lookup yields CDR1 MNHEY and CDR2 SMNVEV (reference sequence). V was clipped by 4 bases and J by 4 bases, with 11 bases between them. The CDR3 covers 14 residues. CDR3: CASSSRGQNQPQHF. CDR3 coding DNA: TGTGCCAGCAGTTCCAGGGGTCAGAATCAGCCCCAGCATTTT.

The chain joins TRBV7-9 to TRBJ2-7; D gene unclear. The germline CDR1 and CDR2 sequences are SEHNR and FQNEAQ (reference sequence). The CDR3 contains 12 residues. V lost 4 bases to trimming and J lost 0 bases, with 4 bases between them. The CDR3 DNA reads TGTGCCAGCAGCTATTCCTCCTACGAGCAGTACTTC. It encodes CASSYSSYEQYF.